Shown below are 3 T cell receptor beta chains from a single sample sequenced in a study of blood T cells in healthy people across ages. It was with a sample-barcoded 5' primer and a J-beta primer mix that a second PCR of about 7 to 12 cycles was run. TCRdb fed the 5' RACE reads into MiXCR, producing one record per CDR3 protein. The table records fewer than 1.5 million distinct CDR3 sequences, roughly 45% of them present only once. Material for sequencing was blood. Every receptor here comes from a young woman in good health.

This rearrangement joins TRBV9 to TRBJ1-6; TRBD1 aligns across 7 bases. V was clipped by 3 bases and J by 7 bases; unmatched bases: 7. CDR3 length equals 15 residues. Germline CDR1 reads SGDLS; CDR2 reads YYNGEE. The CDR3 nucleotides are TGTGCCAGCAGCGCCAGCGGGGACAGCAATTCACCCCTCCACTTT. It specifies CASSASGDSNSPLHF.

This clonotype was picked up a small number of times. The chain couples TRBV5-1 to TRBJ1-1; 9 positions match TRBD1. The junction had 1 base not matched to a gene; V was cut back by 0 bases and J by 1 base. Germline CDR1 and CDR2: SGHRS and YFSETQ. This CDR3 comprises 15 residues. The CDR3 reads CASSLGDRANTEAFF. In DNA, the CDR3 is TGCGCCAGCAGCTTGGGGGACAGGGCGAACACTGAAGCTTTCTTT.

This clonotype came up a few times. The chain is built from TRBV20-1 and TRBJ1-1, with D perhaps matching TRBD1 (6 bases). Trimming shortened V by 0 bases and J by 2 bases, and 13 bases separated the two germline ends. The CDR3 consists of 15 residues. The germline CDR1 and CDR2 sequences are DFQATT and SNEGSKA (reference sequence). CDR3 residues: CSAREATGGNTEAFF. CDR3 bases: TGCAGTGCTAGAGAGGCGACAGGCGGAAACACTGAAGCTTTCTTT.